The present TCR beta chain was sequenced within a study of OX40 agonist ivuxolimab in advanced cancers. V gave up 3 bases and J gave up 8 bases, with 7 bases separating them. The CDR3 covers 12 residues. Per germline, CDR1 PRHDT and CDR2 FYEKMQ (reference sequence). In regard to this clone: What it recognizes is unknown.

Study-level points and caveats: Expansion of clones was among the lowest in partial responders at 0.1-3.0 mg/kg.

The method was immunoSEQ multiplex PCR; TCRdb's version includes in-frame clones alone and lacks a portion of them. This sample yields tens of thousands of clones, of which approximately 90% are seen a single time; 8.7% belongs to the top ten. Drawing of blood for sampling happened at baseline, at cycle 4 day 1, and at cycle 7 day 1. The J gene is TRBJ1-4, the V gene TRBV13; D not certain. The receptor was isolated from an adult with an advanced solid tumor such as melanoma, head and neck, liver or kidney cancer. The sequenced sample was CD4+ or CD8+ T cells sorted from blood, obtained in a trial of the OX40 agonist ivuxolimab. The CDR3 here is CASSLGGEKLFF. The DNA of the CDR3 is TGTGCCAGCAGCTTGGGAGGGGAAAAACTGTTTTTT.